This T cell receptor (beta chain) was identified during a study of CD4 T cells in relation to SARS-CoV-2 and coronaviruses. Whole-study context: The negative reference was HIV-1 Nef peptide pool or peptide-free culture.

CD4+ T cells from unexposed donors were obtained before the COVID-19 pandemic (2011-2018). Isolation of CD4+ T cells took place after less than twelve days in culture. Germline V lookup: CDR1 LGHNA, CDR2 YSLEER. V dropped 8 bases and J dropped 3 bases, with 13 bases sitting between them. The CDR3 consists of 13 residues. Using immunoSEQ multiplex PCR, the repertoire was profiled, and TCRdb retains in-frame clones only, with some absent. The sample comprises about 29,000 clones, less than 80% of which are singletons, and around 12% rests with the top ten. Note on this clone: The antigen is not known.

This sequence joins TRBV4-3 and TRBJ1-1; D perhaps matches TRBD1 (6 bases). The sample taken for sequencing was CD4+ T cells from PBMCs, cultured in vitro. This sequence originates from a human donor in good health. Here the CDR3 reads CASLGEGDTEAFF. The CDR3 DNA reads as TGCGCCAGCCTAGGGGAGGGGGACACTGAAGCTTTCTTT.